This paragraph covers one T cell receptor (beta chain) sequence. What it binds is unknown. This clone may be a read error of a much larger clone one base away. Through Arm-PCR of CDR3 regions and iRepertoire HTBI primers, TCR beta libraries were built. MiXCR, applied by TCRdb to the multiplex PCR reads, yields one record per CDR3 protein. The sample holds roughly 430,000 distinct CDR3 sequences; 16% are singletons and the top ten take around 11%. Trimming removed 5 bases from V and 0 bases from J, with 14 bases in between. Germline V gene data show CDR1 as SGHTA and CDR2 as FQGTGA. The CDR3 is 15 amino acids. This sample is drawn from a study of regulatory T cells in long-lasting Graves disease. About the research overall: Antithyroid drug use was under 3 months in newly diagnosed Graves' patients. Points from the study as a whole: Thyroid tissue went unstudied; only peripheral blood was examined. TRBV28 was favored in persistent disease, as were TRBJ1-2 and TRBJ2-5.

Time point defined: newly diagnosed GD, antithyroid drugs for less than 3 months. TCR sequences were obtained from RNA taken from PBMCs. The same sample was also used in a study of T cells in Graves' hyperthyroidism and ophthalmopathy. That paper adds: The HTBI primer set served for first-round RT-PCR of the TCR CDR3.

The receptor was isolated from a woman aged 25 to 45 with Graves disease. The rearrangement uses TRBV7-3 and TRBJ2-7; no clear D gene. Sequencing used peripheral blood mononuclear cells (PBMCs), obtained at new diagnosis, from a patient treated with antithyroid drugs. The CDR3 loop is CASSPIGGSSYEQYF. In DNA form, the CDR3 reads TGTGCCAGCAGCCCCATTGGCGGAAGCTCCTACGAGCAGTACTTC.